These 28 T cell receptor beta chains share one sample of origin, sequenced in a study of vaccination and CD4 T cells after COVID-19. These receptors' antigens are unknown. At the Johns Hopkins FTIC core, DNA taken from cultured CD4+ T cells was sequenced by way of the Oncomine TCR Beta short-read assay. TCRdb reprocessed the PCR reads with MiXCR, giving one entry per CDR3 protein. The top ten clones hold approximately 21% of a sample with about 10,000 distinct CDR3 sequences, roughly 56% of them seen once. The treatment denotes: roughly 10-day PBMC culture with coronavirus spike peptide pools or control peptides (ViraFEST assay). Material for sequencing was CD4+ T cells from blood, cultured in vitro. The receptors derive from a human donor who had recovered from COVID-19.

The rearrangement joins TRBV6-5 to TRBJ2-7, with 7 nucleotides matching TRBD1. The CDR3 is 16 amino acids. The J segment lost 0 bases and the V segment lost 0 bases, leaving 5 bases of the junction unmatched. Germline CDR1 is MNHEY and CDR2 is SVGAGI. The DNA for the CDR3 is TGTGCCAGCAGTTACTCGGGGGCAGGGGGCTCCTACGAGCAGTACTTC. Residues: CASSYSGAGGSYEQYF.

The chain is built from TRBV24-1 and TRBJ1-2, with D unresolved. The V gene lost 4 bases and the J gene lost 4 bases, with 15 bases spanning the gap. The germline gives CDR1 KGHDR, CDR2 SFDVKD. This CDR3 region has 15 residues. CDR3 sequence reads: CATSDNDYSGYGYTF. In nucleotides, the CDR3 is TGTGCCACCAGTGACAATGACTATTCCGGCTATGGCTACACCTTC.

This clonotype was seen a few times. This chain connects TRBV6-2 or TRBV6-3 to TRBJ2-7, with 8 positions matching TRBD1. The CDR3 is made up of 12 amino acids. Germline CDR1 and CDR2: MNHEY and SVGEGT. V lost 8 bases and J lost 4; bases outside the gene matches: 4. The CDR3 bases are TGTGCCAGCGGGGACAGGCTGTACGAGCAGTACTTC. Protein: CASGDRLYEQYF.

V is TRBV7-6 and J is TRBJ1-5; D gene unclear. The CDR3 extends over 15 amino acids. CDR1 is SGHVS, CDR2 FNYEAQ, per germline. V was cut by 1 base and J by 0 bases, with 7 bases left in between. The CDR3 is CASSLESNSNQPQHF. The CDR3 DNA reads TGTGCCAGCAGCTTAGAAAGCAATAGCAATCAGCCCCAGCATTTT. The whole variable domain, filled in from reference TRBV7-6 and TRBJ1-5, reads GAGVSQSPRYKVTKRGQDVALRCDPISGHVSLYWYRQALGQGPEFLTYFNYEAQQDKSGLPNDRFSAERPEGSISTLTIQRTEQRDSAMYRCASSLESNSNQPQHFGDGTRLSIL.

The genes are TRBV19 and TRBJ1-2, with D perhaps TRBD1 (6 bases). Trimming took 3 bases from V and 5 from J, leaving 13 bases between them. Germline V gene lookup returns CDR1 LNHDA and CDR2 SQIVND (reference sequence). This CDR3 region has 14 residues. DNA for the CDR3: TGTGCCAGTAGTATGCAGGGGACCTTTTATGGCTACACCTTC. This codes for CASSMQGTFYGYTF.

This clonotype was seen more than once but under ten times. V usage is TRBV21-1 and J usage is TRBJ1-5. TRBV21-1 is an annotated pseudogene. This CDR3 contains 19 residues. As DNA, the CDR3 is TGTGCCAGCAGCAAATACCTCGCATTAGGGGCGGGAGGCAATCAGCCCCAGCATTTT. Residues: CASSKYLALGAGGNQPQHF.

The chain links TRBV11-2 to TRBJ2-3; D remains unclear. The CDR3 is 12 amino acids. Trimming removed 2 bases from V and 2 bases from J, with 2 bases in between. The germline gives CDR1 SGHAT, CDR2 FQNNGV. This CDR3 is CASSLNTDTQYF. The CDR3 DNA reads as TGTGCCAGCAGCTTAAACACAGATACGCAGTATTTT.

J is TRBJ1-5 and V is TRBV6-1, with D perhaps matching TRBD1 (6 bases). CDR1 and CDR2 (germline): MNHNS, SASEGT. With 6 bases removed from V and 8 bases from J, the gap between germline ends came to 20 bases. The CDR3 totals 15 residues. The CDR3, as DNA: TGTGCCAGCAGGAGCCGGGACAATCCCTGGAAGCCCCAGCATTTT. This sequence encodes CASRSRDNPWKPQHF.

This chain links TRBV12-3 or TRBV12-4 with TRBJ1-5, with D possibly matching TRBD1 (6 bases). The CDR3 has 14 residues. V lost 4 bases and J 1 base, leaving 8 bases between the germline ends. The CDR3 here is CASSWGQSNQPQHF. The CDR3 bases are TGTGCCAGCAGTTGGGGGCAGAGCAATCAGCCCCAGCATTTT.

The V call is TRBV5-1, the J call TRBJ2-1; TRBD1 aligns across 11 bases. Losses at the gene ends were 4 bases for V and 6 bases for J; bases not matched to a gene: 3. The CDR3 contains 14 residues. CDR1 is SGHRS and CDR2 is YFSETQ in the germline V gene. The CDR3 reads CASSTGQGVNEQFF. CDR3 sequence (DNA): TGCGCCAGCAGCACGGGACAGGGGGTCAATGAGCAGTTCTTC.

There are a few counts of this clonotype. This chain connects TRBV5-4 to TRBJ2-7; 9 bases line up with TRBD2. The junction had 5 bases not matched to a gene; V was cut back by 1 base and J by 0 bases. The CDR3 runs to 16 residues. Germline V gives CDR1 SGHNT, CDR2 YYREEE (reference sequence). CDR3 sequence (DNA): TGTGCCAGCAGCTTGTCGGCGGGAGGGTTCTCCTACGAGCAGTACTTC. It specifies CASSLSAGGFSYEQYF.

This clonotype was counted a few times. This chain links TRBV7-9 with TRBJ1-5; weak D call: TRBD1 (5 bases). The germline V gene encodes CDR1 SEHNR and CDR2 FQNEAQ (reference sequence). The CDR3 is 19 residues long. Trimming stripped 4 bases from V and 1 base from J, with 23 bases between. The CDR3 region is CASSSAGFGGEWSNQPQHF. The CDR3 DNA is TGTGCCAGCAGCTCCGCCGGGTTTGGGGGGGAGTGGAGCAATCAGCCCCAGCATTTT.

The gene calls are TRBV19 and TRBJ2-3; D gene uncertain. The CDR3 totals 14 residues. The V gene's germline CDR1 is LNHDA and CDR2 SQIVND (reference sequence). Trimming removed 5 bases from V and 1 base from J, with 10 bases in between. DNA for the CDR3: TGTGCCAGTAGTCCCCGTGCGGGCACAGATACGCAGTATTTT. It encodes CASSPRAGTDTQYF.

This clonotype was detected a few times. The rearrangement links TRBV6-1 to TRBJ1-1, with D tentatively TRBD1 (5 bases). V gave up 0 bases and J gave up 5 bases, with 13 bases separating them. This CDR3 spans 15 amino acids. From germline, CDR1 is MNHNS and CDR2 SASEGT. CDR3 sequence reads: CASSEAVGAQTEAFF. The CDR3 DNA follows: TGTGCCAGCAGTGAAGCTGTAGGGGCGCAGACTGAAGCTTTCTTT.

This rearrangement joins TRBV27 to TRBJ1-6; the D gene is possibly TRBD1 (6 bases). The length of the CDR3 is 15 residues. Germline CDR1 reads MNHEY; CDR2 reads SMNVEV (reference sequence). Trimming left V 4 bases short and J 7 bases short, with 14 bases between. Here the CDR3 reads CASSSRQVVNSPLHF. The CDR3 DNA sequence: TGTGCCAGCAGTTCCCGACAGGTGGTGAATTCACCCCTCCACTTT.

CDR3 protein: CASSLRTASGYTF. CDR3 nucleotides: TGTGCCAGCAGCTTAAGGACAGCCTCTGGCTACACCTTC. The genes are TRBV11-2 and TRBJ1-2, with a weak D call TRBD1 (6 bases). Germline CDR1 reads SGHAT; CDR2 reads FQNNGV. V lost 2 bases, J lost 7 bases, and 11 bases lay in between. The CDR3 sequence is 13 residues long.

The chain's CDR3 is CASSQDWKGGGIVSPLHF. Written as DNA, the CDR3 is TGCGCCAGCAGCCAAGATTGGAAGGGGGGTGGAATAGTTTCACCCCTCCACTTT. V gene TRBV4-3 combines with J gene TRBJ1-6; D is perhaps TRBD1 (6 bases). The ends were cut back, 0 bases at V and 9 bases at J, with 21 bases in the middle. Germline V gene lookup returns CDR1 LGHNA and CDR2 YSLEER. This CDR3 contains 18 residues.

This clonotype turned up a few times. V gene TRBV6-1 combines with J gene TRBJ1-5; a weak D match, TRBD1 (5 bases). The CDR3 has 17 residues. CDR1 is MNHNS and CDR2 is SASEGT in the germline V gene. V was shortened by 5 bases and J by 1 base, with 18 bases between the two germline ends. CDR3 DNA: TGTGCCAGCAGTAACCAGGGACGGGGGGGAAGCAATCAGCCCCAGCATTTT. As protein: CASSNQGRGGSNQPQHF.

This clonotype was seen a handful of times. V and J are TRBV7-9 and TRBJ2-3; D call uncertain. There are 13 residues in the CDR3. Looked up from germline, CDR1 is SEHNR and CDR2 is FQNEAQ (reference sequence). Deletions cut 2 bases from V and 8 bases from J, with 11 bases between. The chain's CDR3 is CASSLNSVGTQYF. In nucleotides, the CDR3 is TGTGCCAGCAGCTTAAATTCGGTTGGTACGCAGTATTTT. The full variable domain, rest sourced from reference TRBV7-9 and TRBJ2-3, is DTGVSQNPRHKITKRGQNVTFRCDPISEHNRLYWYRQTLGQGPEFLTYFQNEAQLEKSRLLSDRFSAERPKGSFSTLEIQRTEQGDSAMYLCASSLNSVGTQYFGPGTRLTVL.

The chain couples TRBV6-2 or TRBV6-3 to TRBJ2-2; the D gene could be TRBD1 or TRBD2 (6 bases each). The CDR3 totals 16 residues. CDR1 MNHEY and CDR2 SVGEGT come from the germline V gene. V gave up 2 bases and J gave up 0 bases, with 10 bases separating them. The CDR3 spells CASSYGGLSNTGELFF. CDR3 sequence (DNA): TGTGCCAGCAGTTACGGGGGGCTCTCGAACACCGGGGAGCTGTTTTTT.

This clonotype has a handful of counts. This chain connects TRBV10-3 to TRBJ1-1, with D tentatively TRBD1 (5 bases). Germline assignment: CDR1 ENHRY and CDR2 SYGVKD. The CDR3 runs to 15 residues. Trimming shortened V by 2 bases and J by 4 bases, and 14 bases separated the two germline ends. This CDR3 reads CAISEVWGSGTEAFF. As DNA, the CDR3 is TGTGCCATCAGTGAGGTATGGGGGTCGGGCACTGAAGCTTTCTTT.

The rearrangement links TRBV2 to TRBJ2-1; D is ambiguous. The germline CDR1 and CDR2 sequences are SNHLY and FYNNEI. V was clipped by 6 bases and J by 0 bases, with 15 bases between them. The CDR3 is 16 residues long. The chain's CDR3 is CASSLAIPVSYNEQFF. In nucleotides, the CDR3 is TGTGCCAGCAGCCTTGCGATCCCAGTCTCCTACAATGAGCAGTTCTTC.

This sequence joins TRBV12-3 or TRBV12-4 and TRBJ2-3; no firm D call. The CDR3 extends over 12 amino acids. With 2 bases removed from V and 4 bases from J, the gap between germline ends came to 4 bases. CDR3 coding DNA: TGTGCCAGCAGTTTAAGGGCAGATACGCAGTATTTT. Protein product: CASSLRADTQYF.

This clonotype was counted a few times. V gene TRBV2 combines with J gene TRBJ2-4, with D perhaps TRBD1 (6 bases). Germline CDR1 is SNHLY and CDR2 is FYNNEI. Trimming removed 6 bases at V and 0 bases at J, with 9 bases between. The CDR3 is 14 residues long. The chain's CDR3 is CASRWTVAKNIQYF. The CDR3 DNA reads TGTGCCAGCAGATGGACAGTAGCCAAAAACATTCAGTACTTC.

The DNA of the CDR3 is TGTGCCAGCAGCCCACAGGGGGTTGTCTTTGGCTACGAGCAGTACTTC. This gives the protein CASSPQGVVFGYEQYF. The gene calls are TRBV27 and TRBJ2-7, with 8 positions matching TRBD1. The CDR3 length is 16 residues. V shed 6 bases and J 3 bases; nucleotides not matched to a gene: 13. The germline gives CDR1 MNHEY, CDR2 SMNVEV (reference sequence).

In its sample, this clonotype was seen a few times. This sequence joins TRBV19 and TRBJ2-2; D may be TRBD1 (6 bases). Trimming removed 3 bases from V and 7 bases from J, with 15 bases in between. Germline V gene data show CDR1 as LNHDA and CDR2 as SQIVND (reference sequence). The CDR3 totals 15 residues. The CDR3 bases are TGTGCCAGTAGTATCCGCAGGGGTTTCGGCGGGGAGCTGTTTTTT. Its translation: CASSIRRGFGGELFF.

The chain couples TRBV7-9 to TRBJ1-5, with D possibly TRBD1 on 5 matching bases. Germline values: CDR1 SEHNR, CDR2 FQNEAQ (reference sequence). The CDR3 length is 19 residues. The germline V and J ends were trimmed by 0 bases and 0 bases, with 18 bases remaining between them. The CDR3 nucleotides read TGTGCCAGCAGCTTAGCGCCACCCAGGGCCCCTTTTAGCAATCAGCCCCAGCATTTT. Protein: CASSLAPPRAPFSNQPQHF.

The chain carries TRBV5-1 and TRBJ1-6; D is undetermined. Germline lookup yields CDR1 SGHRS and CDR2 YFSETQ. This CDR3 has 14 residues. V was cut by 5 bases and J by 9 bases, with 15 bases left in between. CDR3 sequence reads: CASSSGNKPSPLHF. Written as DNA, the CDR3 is TGCGCCAGCAGTTCCGGGAACAAACCTTCACCCCTCCACTTT.